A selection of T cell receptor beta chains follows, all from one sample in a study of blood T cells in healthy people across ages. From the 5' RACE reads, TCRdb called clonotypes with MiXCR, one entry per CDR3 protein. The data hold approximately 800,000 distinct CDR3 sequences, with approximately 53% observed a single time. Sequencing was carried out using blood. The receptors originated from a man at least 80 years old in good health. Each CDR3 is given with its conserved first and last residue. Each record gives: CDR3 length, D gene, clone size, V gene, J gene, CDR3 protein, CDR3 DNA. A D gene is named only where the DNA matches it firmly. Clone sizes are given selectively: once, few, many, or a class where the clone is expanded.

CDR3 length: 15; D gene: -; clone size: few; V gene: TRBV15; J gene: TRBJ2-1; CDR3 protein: CATSASIPKTNEQFF; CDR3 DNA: TGTGCCACCAGCGCAAGTATCCCGAAAACGAATGAGCAGTTCTTC
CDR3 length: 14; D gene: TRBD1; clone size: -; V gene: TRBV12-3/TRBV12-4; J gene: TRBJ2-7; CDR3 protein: CASPGQDPSYEQYF; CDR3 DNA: TGTGCCAGCCCGGGACAGGACCCCTCCTACGAGCAGTACTTC
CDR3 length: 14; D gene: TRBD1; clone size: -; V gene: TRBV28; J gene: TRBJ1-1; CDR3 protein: CASSLFSEGAASFF; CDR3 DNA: TGTGCCAGCAGTCTTTTTTCAGAGGGGGCTGCGTCTTTCTTT
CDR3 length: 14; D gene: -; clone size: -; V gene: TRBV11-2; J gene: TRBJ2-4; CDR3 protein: CASSSDKTKNIQYF; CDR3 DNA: TGTGCCAGCAGCTCGGACAAGACCAAAAACATTCAGTACTTC
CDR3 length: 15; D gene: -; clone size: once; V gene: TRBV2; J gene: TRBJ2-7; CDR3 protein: CASTEQGGNFYEQYF; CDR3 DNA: TGTGCCAGCACGGAACAGGGCGGGAACTTTTACGAGCAGTACTTC
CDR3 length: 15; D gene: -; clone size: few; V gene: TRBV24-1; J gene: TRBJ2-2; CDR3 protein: CATDRTTAPRGELFF; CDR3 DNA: TGTGCCACGGACCGGACTACCGCCCCGCGGGGGGAGCTGTTTTTT
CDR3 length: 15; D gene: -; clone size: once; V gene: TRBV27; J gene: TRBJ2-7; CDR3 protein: CASSLGPTGTYEQYF; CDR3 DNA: TGTGCCAGCAGTTTGGGGCCGACGGGAACCTACGAGCAGTACTTC
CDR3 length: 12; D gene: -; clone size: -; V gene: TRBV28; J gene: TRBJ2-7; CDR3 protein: CATQDGTYEQYF; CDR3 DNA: TGTGCCACCCAGGACGGAACCTACGAGCAGTACTTC
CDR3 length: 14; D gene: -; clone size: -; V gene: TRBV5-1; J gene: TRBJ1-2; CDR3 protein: CASSLDTPMGGYTF; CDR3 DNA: TGCGCCAGCAGCTTGGACACGCCGATGGGGGGCTACACCTTC
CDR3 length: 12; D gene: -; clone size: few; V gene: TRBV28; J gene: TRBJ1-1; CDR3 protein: CASSQRNTEAFF; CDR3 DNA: TGTGCCAGCAGCCAAAGGAACACTGAAGCTTTCTTT
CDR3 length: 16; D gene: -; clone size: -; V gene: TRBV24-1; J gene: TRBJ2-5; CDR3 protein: CATSDPGGDTQETQYF; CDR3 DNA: TGTGCCACCAGTGATCCGGGCGGAGATACCCAAGAGACCCAGTACTTC
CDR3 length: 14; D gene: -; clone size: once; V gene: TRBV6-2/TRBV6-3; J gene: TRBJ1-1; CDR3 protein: CASIKRALNTEAFF; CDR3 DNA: TGTGCCAGCATCAAAAGGGCCCTGAACACTGAAGCTTTCTTT
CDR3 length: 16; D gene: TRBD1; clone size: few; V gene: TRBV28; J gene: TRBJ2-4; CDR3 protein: CASSAVGTGFKNIQYF; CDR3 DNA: TGTGCCAGCAGCGCCGTGGGGACAGGCTTCAAAAACATTCAGTACTTC
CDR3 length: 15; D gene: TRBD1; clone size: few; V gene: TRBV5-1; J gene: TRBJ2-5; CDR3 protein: CASSSRTGTYNEQYF; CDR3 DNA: TGCGCCAGCAGCTCCAGGACAGGAACCTACAATGAGCAGTACTTC
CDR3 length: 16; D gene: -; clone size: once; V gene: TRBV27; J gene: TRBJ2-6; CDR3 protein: CASSSQVPLGANVLTF; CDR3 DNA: TGTGCCAGCAGTTCACAGGTCCCCCTGGGGGCCAACGTCCTGACTTTC
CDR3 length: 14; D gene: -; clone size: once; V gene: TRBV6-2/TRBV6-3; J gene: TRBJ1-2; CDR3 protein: CASGGHPLQDGYTF; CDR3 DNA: TGTGCCAGCGGGGGACACCCCTTACAAGATGGCTACACCTTC
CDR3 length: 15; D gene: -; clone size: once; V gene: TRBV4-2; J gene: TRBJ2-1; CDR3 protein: CASSRSLADNNEQFF; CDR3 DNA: TGTGCCAGCAGCCGAAGCCTCGCTGACAACAATGAGCAGTTCTTC
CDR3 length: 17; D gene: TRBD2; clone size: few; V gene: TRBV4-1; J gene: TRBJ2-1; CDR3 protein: CASSQDMLAVNNNEQFF; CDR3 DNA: TGCGCCAGCAGCCAAGATATGCTAGCGGTGAACAACAATGAGCAGTTCTTC
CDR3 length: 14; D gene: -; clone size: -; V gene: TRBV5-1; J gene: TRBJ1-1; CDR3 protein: CASSNRRQNTEAFF; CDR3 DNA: TGCGCCAGCAGCAATCGTCGACAGAACACTGAAGCTTTCTTT
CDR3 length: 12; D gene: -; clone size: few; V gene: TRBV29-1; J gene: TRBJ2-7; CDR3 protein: CSVEDRDNEQYF; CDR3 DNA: TGCAGCGTTGAAGATCGTGACAATGAGCAGTACTTC
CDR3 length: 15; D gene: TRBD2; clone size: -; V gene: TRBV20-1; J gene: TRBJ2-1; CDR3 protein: CSARGAGRAGNEQFF; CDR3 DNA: TGCAGTGCTAGAGGCGCCGGGAGGGCCGGTAATGAGCAGTTCTTC
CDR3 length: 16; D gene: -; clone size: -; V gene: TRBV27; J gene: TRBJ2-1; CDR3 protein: CASSLSPLRTQYARFF; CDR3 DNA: TGTGCCAGCAGTTTATCCCCCCTCCGGACTCAGTATGCACGGTTCTTC
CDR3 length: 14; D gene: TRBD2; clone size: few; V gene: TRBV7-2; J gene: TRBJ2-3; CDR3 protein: CASSHLAGTDTQYF; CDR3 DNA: TGTGCCAGCAGCCACCTAGCGGGTACGGATACGCAGTATTTT
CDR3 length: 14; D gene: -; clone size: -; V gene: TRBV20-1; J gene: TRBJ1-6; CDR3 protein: CSASQLVYNSPLHF; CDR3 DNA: TGCAGTGCTAGTCAACTCGTCTATAATTCACCCCTCCACTTT
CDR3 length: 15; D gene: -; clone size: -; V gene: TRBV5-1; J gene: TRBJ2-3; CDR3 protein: CASSRAGIQGDTQYF; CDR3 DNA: TGCGCCAGCAGCCGAGCGGGCATCCAAGGAGATACGCAGTATTTT
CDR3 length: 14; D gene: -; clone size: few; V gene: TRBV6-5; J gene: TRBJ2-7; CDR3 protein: CASSYREGRGEQYF; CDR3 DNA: TGTGCCAGCAGTTACCGTGAAGGACGAGGCGAGCAGTACTTC
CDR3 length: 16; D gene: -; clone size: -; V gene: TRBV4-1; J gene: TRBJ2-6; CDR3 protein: CASSQEHTTGANVLTF; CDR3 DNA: TGCGCCAGCAGCCAAGAACATACGACCGGGGCCAACGTCCTGACTTTC
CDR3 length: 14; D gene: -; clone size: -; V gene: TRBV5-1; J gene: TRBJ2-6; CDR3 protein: CASSFRQRANVLTF; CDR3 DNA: TGCGCCAGCAGTTTTAGACAGAGGGCCAACGTCCTGACTTTC